This T cell receptor (beta chain) came from a study of shared clonotypes between healthy human individuals (dated by TCRdb to about 2020). Background on the whole study: A few men and two women, aged 18 to 49 years, made up the cohort. To estimate repertoire size and how much clonotype sharing occurs between individuals, the study deeply sequenced the blood TCR repertoires of a handful of healthy adults. To increase sequencing depth and limit assay-specific biases, different laboratories used diverse techniques to prepare libraries and sequence TCR repertoires. Leukapheresis yielded between about 0.94 and 9.5 billion PBMCs per donor.

Using the deep immunoSEQ assay, multiplex PCR amplified TCR CDR3 regions from genomic DNA. Genomic DNA extracted from each cell subset was distributed evenly over all wells of several immunoSEQ 96-well plates, and each plate served as one replicate. For unsorted PBMC, approximately 310 ng genomic DNA, equal to 25,000 to 35,000 T cell genomes, was loaded into each replicate PCR. Genomic DNA from unsorted PBMC was sequenced over ten immunoSEQ deep assay plates. Purified libraries were measured with a Qubit 3.0 fluorometer, size-checked on a Bioanalyzer 2100, and measured again with the KAPA Library Quantification kit. A separate single-read 150-cycle Illumina NextSeq 550 flow cell was used to sequence each immunoSEQ 96-well plate. From the authors' description of their analysis: Because only junctional sequences without quality scores were contained in the immunoSEQ output, filtering matching that applied to full-length reads could not be performed. To assign V/J genes and CDR3, sequences were annotated against IMGT germline references using PyIR, a Python wrapper for IgBLAST v1.9. Reads were filtered out if the reads had weak V/J assignments (E-value above 1e-6), no CDR3, stop codons, out-of-frame junctions, or ambiguous translated residues. A V3J clonotype was defined by an identical inferred V gene, J gene, and CDR3 amino acid sequence. Percentage overlap between repertoires was calculated by dividing the number of shared unique clonotypes by the size of the smaller repertoire. Repertoire richness was assessed with RTK rarefaction, the Chao1 estimator, and Recon v2.1 estimates of unobserved clonotypes. TCRdb stores this immuneACCESS table with in-frame sequences only. Part of the clones is absent; in the studies checked, under half of the shortfall reflects unresolved V genes, and no reason is known for the rest. D and trimming were read from the DNA, whereas the V and J calls and clone size are those reported in that table. In all, the sample holds about 470,000 clones, and roughly 77% of those were seen once. Jointly, the top ten make up roughly an eighth of the sample.

Healthy HIV-negative adults with no recently reported acute infections or vaccinations were included as donors. Every donor was a Caucasian adult residing in Nashville, Tennessee, USA. For unsorted samples, tens of millions of PBMCs were counted, and genomic DNA was extracted using the QIAamp DNA Blood Mini kit. Blood was obtained by leukapheresis, after which PBMCs were separated by Ficoll-Histopaque density gradient centrifugation and cryopreserved in liquid nitrogen vapor phase. Turning to this clone: Its antigen is currently not known. No much larger clone exists at a distance of one base, and base qualities are not known. Different DNA sequences within this sample yield the same CDR3.

From a lookup of the germline V gene, CDR1 and CDR2 are MDHEN and SYDVKM. The CDR3 measures 15 amino acids from cysteine to phenylalanine. The retained sequence is limited to the CDR3, 45 bases, with the frame set at the first base. V is cut by 2 bases and J by 0 bases, and the space between the germline ends is 8 bases. Study-wide conclusions, independent of this receptor: Pairwise subsampling led to the expectation that sequencing depth would affect the degree of clonotype sharing among donors. Because the study included only a small number of donors, the genetic and exposure-history diversity represented was limited. Sampling was limited to blood, and TCR repertoires in tissue likely differ from TCR repertoires in blood.

This chain is built from TRBV28 and TRBJ2-1; matching of 6 bases hints at TRBD2 as the D gene. The sequenced material came from PBMCs. The receptor's source is a woman in her thirties or forties in good health. Some clones in this sample may be carry-over from other donors' samples. The encoded CDR3 is CASSLGGSSYNEQFF. Here is the DNA: TGTGCCAGCAGTTTAGGAGGGAGCTCCTACAATGAGCAGTTCTTC.